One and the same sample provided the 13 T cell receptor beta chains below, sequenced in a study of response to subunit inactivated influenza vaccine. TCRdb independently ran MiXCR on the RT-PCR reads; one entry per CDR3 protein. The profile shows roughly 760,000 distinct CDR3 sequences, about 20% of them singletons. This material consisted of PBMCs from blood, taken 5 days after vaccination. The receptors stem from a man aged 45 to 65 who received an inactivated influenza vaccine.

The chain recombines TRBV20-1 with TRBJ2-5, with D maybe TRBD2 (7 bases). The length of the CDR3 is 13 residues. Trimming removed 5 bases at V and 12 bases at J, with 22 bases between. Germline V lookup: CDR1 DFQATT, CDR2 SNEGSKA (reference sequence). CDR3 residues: CSAPQLGGGAEYF. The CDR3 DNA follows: TGCAGTGCTCCCCAATTAGGAGGGGGGGCCGAGTACTTC.

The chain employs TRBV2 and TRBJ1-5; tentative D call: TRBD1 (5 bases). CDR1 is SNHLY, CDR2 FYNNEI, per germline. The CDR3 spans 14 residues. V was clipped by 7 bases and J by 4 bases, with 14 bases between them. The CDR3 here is CASTYRGGNQPQHF. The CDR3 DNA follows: TGTGCCAGCACCTATAGGGGCGGAAATCAGCCCCAGCATTTT.

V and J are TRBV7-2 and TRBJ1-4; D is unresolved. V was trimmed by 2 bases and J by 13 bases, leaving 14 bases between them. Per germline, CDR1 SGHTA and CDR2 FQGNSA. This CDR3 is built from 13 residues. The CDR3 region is CASSLRATEGLFF. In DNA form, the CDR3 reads TGTGCCAGCAGCTTAAGGGCAACCGAGGGACTGTTTTTT.

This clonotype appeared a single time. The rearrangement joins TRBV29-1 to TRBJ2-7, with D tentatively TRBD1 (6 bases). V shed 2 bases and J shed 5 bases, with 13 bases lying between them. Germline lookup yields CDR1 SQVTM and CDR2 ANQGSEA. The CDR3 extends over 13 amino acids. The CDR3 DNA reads TGCAGCGTTGAAAGGGGGACAAGCAACGAGCAGTACTTC. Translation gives CSVERGTSNEQYF.

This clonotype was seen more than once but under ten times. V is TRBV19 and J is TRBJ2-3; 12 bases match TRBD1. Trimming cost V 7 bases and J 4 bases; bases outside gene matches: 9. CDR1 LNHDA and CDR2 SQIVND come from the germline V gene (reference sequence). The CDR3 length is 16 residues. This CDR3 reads CASNDPGQGAADTQYF. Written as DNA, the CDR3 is TGTGCCAGTAATGACCCGGGACAGGGGGCCGCAGATACGCAGTATTTT.

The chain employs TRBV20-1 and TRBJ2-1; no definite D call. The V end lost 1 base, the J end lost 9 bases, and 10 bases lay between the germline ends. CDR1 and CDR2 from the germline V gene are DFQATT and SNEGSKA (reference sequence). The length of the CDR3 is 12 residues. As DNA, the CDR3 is TGCAGTGCTAGAGGGCCAGCCAGTGAGCAGTTCTTC. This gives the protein CSARGPASEQFF.

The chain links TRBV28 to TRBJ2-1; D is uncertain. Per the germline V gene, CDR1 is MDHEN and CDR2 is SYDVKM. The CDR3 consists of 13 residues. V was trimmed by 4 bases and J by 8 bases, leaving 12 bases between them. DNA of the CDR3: TGTGCCAGCAGTTCCCCCCGCAAAGATGAGCAGTTCTTC. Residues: CASSSPRKDEQFF.

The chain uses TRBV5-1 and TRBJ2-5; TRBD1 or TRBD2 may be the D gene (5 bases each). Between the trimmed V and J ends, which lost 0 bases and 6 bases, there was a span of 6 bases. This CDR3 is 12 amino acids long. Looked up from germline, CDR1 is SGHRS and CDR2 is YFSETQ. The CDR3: CASSLEGQTQYF. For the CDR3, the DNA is TGCGCCAGCAGCTTGGAGGGACAGACCCAGTACTTC.

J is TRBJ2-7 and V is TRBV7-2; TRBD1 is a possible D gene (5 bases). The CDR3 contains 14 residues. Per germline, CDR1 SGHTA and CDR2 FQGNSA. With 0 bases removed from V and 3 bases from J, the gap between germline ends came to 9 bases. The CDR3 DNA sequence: TGTGCCAGCAGCTTAGCTTTCAGGGACTACGAGCAGTACTTC. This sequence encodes CASSLAFRDYEQYF.

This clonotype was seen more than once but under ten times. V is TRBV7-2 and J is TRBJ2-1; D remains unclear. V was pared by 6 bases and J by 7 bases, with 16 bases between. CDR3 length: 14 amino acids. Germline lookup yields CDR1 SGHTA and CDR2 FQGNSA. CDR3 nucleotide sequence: TGTGCCAGCAGGGCGTCAACCAATAGGAATGAGCAGTTCTTC. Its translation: CASRASTNRNEQFF.

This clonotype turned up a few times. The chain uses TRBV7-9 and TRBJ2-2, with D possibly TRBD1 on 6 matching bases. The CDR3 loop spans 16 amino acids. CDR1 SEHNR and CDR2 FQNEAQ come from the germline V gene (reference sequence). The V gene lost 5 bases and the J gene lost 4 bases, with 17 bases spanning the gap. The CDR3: CASSPPGLTGTGELFF. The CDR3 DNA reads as TGTGCCAGCAGCCCCCCGGGTCTGACAGGCACCGGGGAGCTGTTTTTT.

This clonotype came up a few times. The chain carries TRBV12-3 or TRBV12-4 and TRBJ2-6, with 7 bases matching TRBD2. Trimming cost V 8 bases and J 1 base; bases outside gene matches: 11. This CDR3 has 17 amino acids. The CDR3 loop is CASLSGTTISGANVLTF. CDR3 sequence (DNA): TGTGCCAGCCTTTCCGGGACTACGATTTCTGGGGCCAACGTCCTGACTTTC.

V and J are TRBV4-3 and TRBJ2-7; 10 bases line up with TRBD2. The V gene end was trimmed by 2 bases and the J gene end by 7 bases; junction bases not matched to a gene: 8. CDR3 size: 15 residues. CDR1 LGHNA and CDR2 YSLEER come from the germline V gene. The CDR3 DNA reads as TGCGCCAGCAGCCAATCGAGCGGGGGGGCAAAGGAGCAGTACTTC. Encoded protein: CASSQSSGGAKEQYF.